This passage covers 14 T cell receptor beta chains from one sample sequenced in a study of T cells expressing NK-cell markers (dated by TCRdb to between 2020 and 2021). Libraries came from 5' RACE. The sequencing machine was an Illumina HiSeq 2000. The reads were reprocessed in TCRdb, with one entry per CDR3 protein sequence and no accompanying DNA. The sample table records 200,000 to 300,000 distinct CDR3 sequences. The ten largest clones take up around 0.37% of the sample. Sequences were obtained from blood T cells: a sorted CD56 or NKG2C T cell subset, CD4+ or CD8+ T cells, or bulk PBMC T cells (not recorded which). The receptors come from a man between 18 and 35 years old in good health. Donor details come from another sample of the same person, matched by shared clones.

The rearrangement joins TRBV10-3 to TRBJ2-1; TCRdb picks TRBD1, but there is no DNA to check that call. The germline V gene has CDR1 ENHRY and CDR2 SYGVKD. CDR3 length equals 11 residues. The CDR3 protein is CAISGPGQQFF.

The chain couples TRBV5-5 to TRBJ1-2. The length of the CDR3 is 15 residues. Germline CDR1 SGHKS, CDR2 YYEKEE (reference sequence). The CDR3 spells CASSPAAGGVYGYTF.

The chain employs TRBV29-1 and TRBJ1-6. This CDR3 spans 14 amino acids. Germline CDR1 and CDR2: SQVTM and ANQGSEA. The CDR3 reads CSVGERGINSPLHF.

This chain joins TRBV6-1 and TRBJ2-5; absent DNA, TCRdb's TRBD2 call cannot be checked. The CDR3 covers 14 residues. Germline CDR1 is MNHNS and CDR2 is SASEGT. CDR3 in amino acids: CASSELLAGADQYF.

This sequence joins TRBV20-1 and TRBJ2-5; TCRdb gives TRBD1 as the D gene, but with no DNA this cannot be confirmed. The germline V gene has CDR1 DFQATT and CDR2 SNEGSKA (reference sequence). CDR3 length equals 15 residues. The CDR3 spells CSAREQGSFQETQYF.

This CDR3 reads CATSGVGGRGPNEQFF. The V and J genes are TRBV24-1 and TRBJ2-1; TCRdb names TRBD1, which stays unverified in the absence of DNA. The length of the CDR3 is 16 residues. Germline V gives CDR1 KGHDR, CDR2 SFDVKD.

The genes are TRBV14 and TRBJ1-5. CDR1 SGHDN and CDR2 FVKESK come from the germline V gene. This CDR3 has 13 amino acids. The CDR3 sequence: CASSQSKNQPQHF.

The chain links TRBV20-1 to TRBJ2-1. This CDR3 has 11 residues. The germline CDR1 and CDR2 sequences are DFQATT and SNEGSKA (reference sequence). The CDR3 region is CSRMTFDEQFF.

This chain connects TRBV20-1 to TRBJ2-2; lacking DNA, the TRBD2 call made by TCRdb goes unchecked. The germline CDR1 and CDR2 sequences are DFQATT and SNEGSKA (reference sequence). The CDR3 extends over 15 amino acids. The CDR3 spells CSALTSGPNTGELFF.

This chain joins TRBV29-1 and TRBJ2-1; there is no DNA to check the TCRdb D call of TRBD2. The CDR3 runs to 17 residues. Looked up from germline, CDR1 is SQVTM and CDR2 is ANQGSEA. CDR3: CSVELSGRFYSYNEQFF.

CDR3 sequence: CASRGLAGVHEQFF. V gene TRBV5-1 combines with J gene TRBJ2-1; the D call of TRBD2 rests on TCRdb alone, since no DNA is present to check it. Germline V gene sequence: CDR1 SGHRS, CDR2 YFSETQ. This CDR3 region has 14 residues.

The J gene is TRBJ2-2, the V gene TRBV9; TCRdb outputs TRBD2, but without DNA this stays unchecked. CDR1 and CDR2 (germline): SGDLS, YYNGEE. The CDR3 runs to 16 residues. This chain's CDR3 is CASSVRGRAGTGELFF.

V is TRBV6-2 or TRBV6-3 and J is TRBJ1-5. The CDR3 is made up of 15 amino acids. The V gene's germline CDR1 is MNHEY and CDR2 SVGEGT. The CDR3 sequence is CASSYDLVYHQPQHF.

This rearrangement joins TRBV12-3 or TRBV12-4 to TRBJ1-2. The CDR3 runs 13 residues. The CDR3 sequence is CASSLREIYGYTF.